This entry lists 7 T cell receptor beta chains sequenced from one sample in a study of shared clonotypes between healthy human individuals. Sequenced by immunoSEQ multiplex PCR; TCRdb stores in-frame clones only, minus some. In the table there are around 1.9 million clones, just under 95% of which are singletons. Positively selected for CCR7, the CD45RO-negative cells used as naive CD8 cells excluded terminally differentiated effector memory CD45RA+ cells. Material: naive CD8+ T cells from PBMCs. The receptors shown here come from a man between 18 and 29 years old in good health. Some clones in this sample may be carry-over from other donors' samples.

This chain uses TRBV28 with TRBJ1-1; 8 bases line up with TRBD1. V trimming: 0 bases; J trimming: 6 bases; junction bases outside the gene matches: 6. Germline-derived CDR1 and CDR2 are MDHEN and SYDVKM. The length of the CDR3 is 15 residues. Written as DNA, the CDR3 is TGTGCCAGCAGTTTATGGGACAGGGTAGAAGCTGAAGCTTTCTTT. Translation: CASSLWDRVEAEAFF.

CDR3 in amino acids: CASSLTGTWAYEQYF. The DNA for the CDR3 is TGTGCCAGCAGTTTAACCGGGACATGGGCCTACGAGCAGTACTTC. The J gene is TRBJ2-7, the V gene TRBV27, with D tentatively TRBD1 (6 bases). Germline V gene lookup returns CDR1 MNHEY and CDR2 SMNVEV (reference sequence). Trimming removed 2 bases at V and 2 bases at J, with 13 bases between. The CDR3 covers 15 residues.

This clone was seen just once. The chain joins TRBV14 to TRBJ2-1; 8 positions match TRBD2. The CDR3 is made up of 15 amino acids. Germline V gives CDR1 SGHDN, CDR2 FVKESK. The V gene end was trimmed by 5 bases and the J gene end by 7 bases; junction bases not matched to a gene: 10. The CDR3 sequence is CASSGWVSGINEQFF. In nucleotides, the CDR3 is TGTGCCAGCAGCGGATGGGTTAGCGGGATAAATGAGCAGTTCTTC.

The rearrangement joins TRBV27 to TRBJ2-7; 13 positions match TRBD2. V lost 5 bases and J lost 5; bases outside the gene matches: 3. Germline CDR1 is MNHEY and CDR2 is SMNVEV (reference sequence). This CDR3 is built from 14 residues. In DNA form, the CDR3 reads TGTGCCAGCAGTGTACTAGCGGGAGGGGACGAGCAGTACTTC. This codes for CASSVLAGGDEQYF.

The V and J genes are TRBV19 and TRBJ1-5; 7 bases agree with TRBD1. The CDR3 runs to 15 residues. Per the germline V gene, CDR1 is LNHDA and CDR2 is SQIVND (reference sequence). The V segment lost 5 bases and the J segment 2 bases; nucleotides outside the gene matches: 6. CDR3 loop: CASSFRGEGNQPQHF. DNA for the CDR3: TGTGCCAGTAGTTTCAGGGGGGAGGGCAATCAGCCCCAGCATTTT. The full variable domain, its missing parts supplied by reference TRBV19 and TRBJ1-5, is DGGITQSPKYLFRKEGQNVTLSCEQNLNHDAMYWYRQDPGQGLRLIYYSQIVNDFQKGDIAEGYSVSREKKESFPLTVTSAQKNPTAFYLCASSFRGEGNQPQHFGDGTRLSIL.

Remarks on this clone: Other DNA sequences within the sample encode an identical CDR3. The rearrangement joins TRBV27 to TRBJ1-2; D is unresolved. The CDR3 consists of 13 residues. Germline-derived CDR1 and CDR2 are MNHEY and SMNVEV (reference sequence). V lost 2 bases and J lost 2, with 6 bases in between. CDR3 DNA sequence: TGTGCCAGCAGTTTAAGATCCAACTATGGCTACACCTTC. Its translation: CASSLRSNYGYTF.

This chain uses TRBV6-5 with TRBJ1-5, with D hard to call. The V gene's germline CDR1 is MNHEY and CDR2 SVGAGI. The CDR3 loop spans 12 amino acids. Trimming took off 6 bases at V and 7 bases at J, with 10 bases between the two ends. The CDR3 DNA reads TGTGCCAGCAGACACCGCGGCCAGCCCCAGCATTTT. It translates to CASRHRGQPQHF.